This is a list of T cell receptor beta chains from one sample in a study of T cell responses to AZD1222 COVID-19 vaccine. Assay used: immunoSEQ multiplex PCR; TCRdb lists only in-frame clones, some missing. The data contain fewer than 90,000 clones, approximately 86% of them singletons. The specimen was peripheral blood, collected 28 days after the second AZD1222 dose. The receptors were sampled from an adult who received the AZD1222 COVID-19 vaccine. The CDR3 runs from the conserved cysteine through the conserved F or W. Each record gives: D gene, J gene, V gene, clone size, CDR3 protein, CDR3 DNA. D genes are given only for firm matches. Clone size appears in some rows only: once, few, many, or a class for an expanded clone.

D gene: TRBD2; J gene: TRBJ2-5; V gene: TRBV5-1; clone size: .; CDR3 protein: CATRTSGQETQYF; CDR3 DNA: TGCGCCACTAGGACTAGCGGACAAGAGACCCAGTACTTC
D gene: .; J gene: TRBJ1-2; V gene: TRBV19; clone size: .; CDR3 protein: CASSNSLLGYGYTF; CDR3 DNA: TGTGCCAGTAGTAACAGTTTGCTGGGCTATGGCTACACCTTC
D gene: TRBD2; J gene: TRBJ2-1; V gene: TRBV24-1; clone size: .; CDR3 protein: CATRAGGNNEQFF; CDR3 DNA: TGTGCCACCAGGGCGGGGGGTAACAATGAGCAGTTCTTC
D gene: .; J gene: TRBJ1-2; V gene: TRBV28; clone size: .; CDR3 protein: CASRPKRWSSYGYTF; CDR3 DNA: TGTGCCAGCAGGCCAAAGAGGTGGTCATCATATGGCTACACCTTC
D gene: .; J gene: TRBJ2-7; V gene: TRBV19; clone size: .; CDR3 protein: CASSTSPYEQYF; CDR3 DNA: TGTGCCAGCAGCACATCCCCCTACGAGCAGTACTTC
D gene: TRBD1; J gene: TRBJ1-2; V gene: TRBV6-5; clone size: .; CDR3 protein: CATWTGPNYGYTF; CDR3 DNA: TGTGCCACCTGGACAGGGCCTAACTATGGCTACACCTTC
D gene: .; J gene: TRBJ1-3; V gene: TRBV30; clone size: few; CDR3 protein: CAWRHSAPGIYF; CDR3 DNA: TGTGCCTGGAGGCACAGCGCTCCAGGGATATATTTT
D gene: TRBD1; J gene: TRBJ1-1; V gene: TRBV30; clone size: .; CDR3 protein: CASSGGTEAFF; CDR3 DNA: TGTGCCTCCTCAGGGGGCACTGAAGCTTTCTTT
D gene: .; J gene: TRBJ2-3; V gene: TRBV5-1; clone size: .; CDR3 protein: CASSLGTTGDTQYF; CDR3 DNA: TGCGCCAGCAGCTTGGGGACAACTGGAGATACGCAGTATTTT
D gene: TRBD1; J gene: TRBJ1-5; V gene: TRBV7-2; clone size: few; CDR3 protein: CASSLRSGTGGQPQHF; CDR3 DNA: TGTGCCAGCAGCTTGAGATCCGGGACAGGGGGCCAGCCCCAGCATTTT
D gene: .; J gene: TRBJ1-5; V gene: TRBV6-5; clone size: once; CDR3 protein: CASSYAGPRGNQPQHF; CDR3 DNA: TGTGCCAGCAGTTACGCGGGCCCGAGGGGCAATCAGCCCCAGCATTTT
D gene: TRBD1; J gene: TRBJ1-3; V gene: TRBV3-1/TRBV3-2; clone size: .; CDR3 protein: CASSPRQGPRGSGNTIYF; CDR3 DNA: TGTGCCAGCAGCCCCAGACAGGGCCCACGGGGTTCCGGAAACACCATATATTTT
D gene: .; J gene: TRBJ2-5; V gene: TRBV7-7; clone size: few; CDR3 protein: CASSLAGQGGETQYF; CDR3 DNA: TGTGCCAGCAGCTTAGCCGGTCAGGGGGGAGAGACCCAGTACTTC
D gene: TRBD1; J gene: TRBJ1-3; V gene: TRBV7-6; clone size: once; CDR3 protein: CASSSQGAQGSGNTIYF; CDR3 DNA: TGTGCCAGCAGCTCGCAGGGGGCCCAGGGATCTGGAAACACCATATATTTT
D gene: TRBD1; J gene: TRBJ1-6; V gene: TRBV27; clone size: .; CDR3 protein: CASSQVGTVYNSPLHF; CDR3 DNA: TGTGCCAGCAGTCAAGTAGGGACAGTCTATAATTCACCCCTCCACTTT
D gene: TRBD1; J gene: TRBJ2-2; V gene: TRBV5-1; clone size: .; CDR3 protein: CASSRTGGEDTGELFF; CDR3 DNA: TGCGCCAGCAGCAGGACAGGGGGCGAGGACACCGGGGAGCTGTTTTTT
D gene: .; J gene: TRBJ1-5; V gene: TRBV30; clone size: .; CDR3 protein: CAWSVRGMGNQPQHF; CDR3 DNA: TGTGCCTGGAGTGTAAGAGGGATGGGCAATCAGCCCCAGCATTTT
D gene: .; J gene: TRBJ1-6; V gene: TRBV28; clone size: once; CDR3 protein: CASSAPREVKGNSPLHF; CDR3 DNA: TGTGCCAGCAGTGCCCCCCGGGAAGTGAAGGGAAATTCACCCCTCCACTTT
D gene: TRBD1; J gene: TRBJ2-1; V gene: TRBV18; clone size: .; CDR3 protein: CASSTGGAYNEQFF; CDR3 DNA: TGTGCCAGCTCGACAGGGGGGGCGTACAATGAGCAGTTCTTC
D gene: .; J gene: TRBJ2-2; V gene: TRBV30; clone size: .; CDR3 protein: CAWSVLHTGELFF; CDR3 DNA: TGTGCCTGGAGTGTATTGCACACCGGGGAGCTGTTTTTT
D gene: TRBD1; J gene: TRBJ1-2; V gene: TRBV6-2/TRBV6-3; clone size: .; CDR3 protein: CASTPQGARYGYTF; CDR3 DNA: TGTGCCAGCACCCCACAGGGGGCCCGCTATGGCTACACCTTC
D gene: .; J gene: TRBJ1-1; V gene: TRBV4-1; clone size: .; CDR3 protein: CASSQERENTEAFF; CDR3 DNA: TGCGCCAGCAGCCAGGAGAGAGAAAACACTGAAGCTTTCTTT
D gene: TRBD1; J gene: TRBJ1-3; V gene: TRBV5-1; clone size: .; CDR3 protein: CASSSWTGESGNTIYF; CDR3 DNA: TGCGCCAGCAGCTCCTGGACAGGGGAGAGTGGAAACACCATATATTTT
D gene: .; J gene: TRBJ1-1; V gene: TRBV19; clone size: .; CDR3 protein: CASSLLGPGGPGTEAFF; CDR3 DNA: TGTGCCAGTAGTCTATTAGGGCCGGGGGGGCCGGGCACTGAAGCTTTCTTT
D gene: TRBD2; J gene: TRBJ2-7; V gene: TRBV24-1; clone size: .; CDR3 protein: CATSDPGLAGLGEQYF; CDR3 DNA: TGTGCCACCAGTGATCCCGGACTAGCGGGGCTGGGGGAGCAGTACTTC
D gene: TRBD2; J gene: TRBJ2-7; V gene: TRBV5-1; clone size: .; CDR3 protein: CASRAGDSYEQYF; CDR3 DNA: TGCGCCAGCAGGGCGGGGGATTCCTACGAGCAGTACTTC
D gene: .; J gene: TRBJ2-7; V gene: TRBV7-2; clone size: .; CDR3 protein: CASSFDPVYEQYF; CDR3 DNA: TGTGCCAGCAGCTTCGACCCCGTCTACGAGCAGTACTTC
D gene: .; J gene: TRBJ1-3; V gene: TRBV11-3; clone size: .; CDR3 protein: CASSPGGFSSGNTIYF; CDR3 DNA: TGTGCCAGCAGCCCCGGAGGGTTTTCCTCTGGAAACACCATATATTTT
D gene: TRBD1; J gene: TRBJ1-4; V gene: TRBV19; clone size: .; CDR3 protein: CASNVGQGGEKLFF; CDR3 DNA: TGTGCCAGTAACGTGGGACAGGGAGGCGAAAAACTGTTTTTT
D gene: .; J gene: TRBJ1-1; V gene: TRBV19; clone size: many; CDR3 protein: CASSIEEGRSEAFF; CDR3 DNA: TGTGCCAGTAGTATCGAGGAAGGGAGGTCTGAAGCTTTCTTT
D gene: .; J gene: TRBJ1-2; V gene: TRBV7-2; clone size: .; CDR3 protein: CASSPRGGHDYGYTF; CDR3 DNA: TGTGCCAGCAGCCCACGGGGAGGGCACGACTATGGCTACACCTTC
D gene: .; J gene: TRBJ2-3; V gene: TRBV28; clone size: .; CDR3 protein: CASSLGRGTDTQYF; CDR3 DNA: TGTGCCAGCAGTTTAGGAAGAGGCACAGATACGCAGTATTTT
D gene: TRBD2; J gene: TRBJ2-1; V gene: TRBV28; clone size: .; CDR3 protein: CASSGSPGGPGANEQFF; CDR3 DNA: TGTGCCAGCAGCGGGAGTCCGGGAGGGCCTGGCGCCAATGAGCAGTTCTTC
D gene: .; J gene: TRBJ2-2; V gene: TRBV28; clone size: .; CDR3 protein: CASSFRGLKTGELFF; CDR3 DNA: TGTGCCAGCAGTTTTCGGGGGCTTAAGACCGGGGAGCTGTTTTTT
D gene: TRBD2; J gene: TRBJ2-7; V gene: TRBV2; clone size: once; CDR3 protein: CASRVGLAAYEQYF; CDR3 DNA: TGTGCCAGCAGGGTGGGACTAGCGGCCTACGAGCAGTACTTC
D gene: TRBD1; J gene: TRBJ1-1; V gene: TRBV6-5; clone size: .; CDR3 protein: CASSPRTGKNTEAFF; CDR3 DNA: TGTGCCAGCAGTCCACGGACAGGTAAGAACACTGAAGCTTTCTTT
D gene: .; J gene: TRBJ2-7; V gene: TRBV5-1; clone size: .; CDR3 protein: CASSLTVSYEQYF; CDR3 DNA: TGCGCCAGCAGCTTGACAGTTTCCTACGAGCAGTACTTC
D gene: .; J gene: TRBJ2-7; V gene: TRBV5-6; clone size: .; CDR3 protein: CASSPAPSYEQYF; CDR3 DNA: TGTGCCAGCAGCCCCGCGCCGAGCTACGAGCAGTACTTC
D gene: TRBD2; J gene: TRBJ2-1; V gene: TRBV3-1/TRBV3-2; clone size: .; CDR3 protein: CASSRGLAGPVPSEQFF; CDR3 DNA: TGTGCCAGCAGCCGGGGACTAGCGGGACCCGTGCCGAGTGAGCAGTTCTTC
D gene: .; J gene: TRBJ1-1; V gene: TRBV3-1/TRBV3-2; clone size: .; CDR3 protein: CASSLDPTEAFF; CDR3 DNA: TGTGCCAGCAGCCTAGACCCTACTGAAGCTTTCTTT
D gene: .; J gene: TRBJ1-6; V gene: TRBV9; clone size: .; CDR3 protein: CASSPFRDTVDSPLHF; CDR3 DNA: TGTGCCAGCAGCCCCTTCAGGGACACAGTTGATTCACCCCTCCACTTT
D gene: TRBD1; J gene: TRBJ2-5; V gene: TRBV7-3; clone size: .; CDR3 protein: CASSLTGQGAIQETQYF; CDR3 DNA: TGTGCCAGCAGCTTAACGGGACAGGGGGCAATTCAAGAGACCCAGTACTTC
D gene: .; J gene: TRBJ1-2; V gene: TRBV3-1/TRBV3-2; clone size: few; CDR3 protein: CASSQDFGTWGYTF; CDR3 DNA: TGTGCCAGCAGCCAAGATTTCGGGACTTGGGGCTACACCTTC
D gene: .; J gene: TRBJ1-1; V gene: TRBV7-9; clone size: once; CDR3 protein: CASSYDRNTEAFF; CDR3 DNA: TGTGCCAGCAGCTACGATAGGAACACTGAAGCTTTCTTT
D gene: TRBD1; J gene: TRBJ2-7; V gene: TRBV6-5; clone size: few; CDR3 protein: CASSMYRGLYEQYF; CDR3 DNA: TGTGCCAGCAGCATGTACAGGGGGCTCTACGAGCAGTACTTC
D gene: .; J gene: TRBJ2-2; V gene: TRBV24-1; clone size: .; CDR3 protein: CATSKRSGIGELFF; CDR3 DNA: TGTGCCACCAGTAAGAGAAGCGGCATAGGGGAGCTGTTTTTT
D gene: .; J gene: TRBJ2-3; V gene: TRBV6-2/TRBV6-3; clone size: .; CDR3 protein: CASSYFSLHTDTQYF; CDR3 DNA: TGTGCCAGCAGTTACTTTAGCTTGCACACAGATACGCAGTATTTT
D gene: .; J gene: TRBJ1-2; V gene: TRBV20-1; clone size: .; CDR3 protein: CSASRPGPNGYTF; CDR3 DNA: TGCAGTGCTAGTCGTCCGGGGCCCAATGGCTACACCTTC
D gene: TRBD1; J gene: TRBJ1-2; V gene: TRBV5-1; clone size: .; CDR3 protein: CASSLGTGTAANYGYTF; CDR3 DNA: TGCGCCAGCAGCTTGGGGACCGGGACAGCTGCTAACTATGGCTACACCTTC
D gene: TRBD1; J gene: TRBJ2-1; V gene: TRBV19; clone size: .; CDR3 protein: CASSKRGQGAAQAGDNEQFF; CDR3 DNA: TGTGCCAGTAGTAAAAGGGGACAGGGGGCCGCTCAAGCGGGGGACAATGAGCAGTTCTTC
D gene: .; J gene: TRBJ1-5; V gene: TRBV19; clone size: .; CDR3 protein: CASSSTGQQTWEPQHF; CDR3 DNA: TGTGCCAGTAGTTCTACCGGACAGCAAACCTGGGAGCCCCAGCATTTT
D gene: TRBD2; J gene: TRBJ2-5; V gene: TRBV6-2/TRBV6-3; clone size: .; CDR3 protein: CASSSTPGLAGVITQYF; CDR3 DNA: TGTGCCAGCAGTTCCACACCCGGACTAGCGGGAGTGATCACCCAGTACTTC
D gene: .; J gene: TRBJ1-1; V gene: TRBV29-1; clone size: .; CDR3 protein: CSVAELDSYAEAFF; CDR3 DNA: TGCAGCGTTGCAGAGTTGGACAGTTACGCTGAAGCTTTCTTT
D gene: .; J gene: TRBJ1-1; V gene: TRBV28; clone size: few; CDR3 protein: CASSLVRQENTEAFF; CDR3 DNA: TGTGCCAGCAGTTTAGTACGGCAAGAGAACACTGAAGCTTTCTTT
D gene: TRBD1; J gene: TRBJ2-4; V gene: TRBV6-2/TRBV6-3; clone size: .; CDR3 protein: CASSRGTGVIQYF; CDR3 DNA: TGTGCCAGCAGTCGTGGGACAGGGGTCATTCAGTACTTC
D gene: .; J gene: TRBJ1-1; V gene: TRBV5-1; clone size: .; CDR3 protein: CASSLIGERNTEAFF; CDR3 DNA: TGCGCCAGCAGCTTGATTGGGGAGAGGAACACTGAAGCTTTCTTT
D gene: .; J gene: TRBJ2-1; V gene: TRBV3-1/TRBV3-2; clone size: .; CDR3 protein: CASSDNSPEEQFF; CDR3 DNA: TGTGCCAGCAGCGATAATTCCCCGGAGGAGCAGTTCTTC